The clone carrying this T cell receptor (beta chain) came up many times. Its antigen is currently unknown. This CDR3 spans 14 amino acids. Trimming removed 6 bases from V and 2 bases from J; junction bases left unmatched: 5. The data belong to a study of Graves' ophthalmopathy and Graves' hyperthyroidism. Study in general: The term stable hyperthyroidism indicated an absence of ophthalmopathy within 18 months of follow-up.

Scientists amplified the TCR beta CDR3 regions from RNA transcripts. Second-round multiplex PCR followed a first-round RT-PCR using HTBI primers. TCRdb reanalysed the multiplex PCR reads using MiXCR and keeps one entry per CDR3 protein. The sample shows over a million distinct CDR3 sequences, about 36% of them seen only once. Included hyperthyroidism patients were aged 18 to 65 and newly diagnosed (under 2 months' duration). The study excluded patients with other autoimmune diseases, uncontrolled infections, pregnancy or lactation. Notes on the study in general: Both a 70.59% sensitivity and a 72.22% specificity characterized the model's predictions of ophthalmopathy progression.

The TCR was taken from an adult man with Graves' hyperthyroidism. Input material: peripheral blood or thyroid tissue (not recorded which). The gene calls are TRBV12-3 or TRBV12-4 and TRBJ1-2; TRBD1 matches at 8 bases. The CDR3 is CASRLTGENYGYTF. CDR3 DNA: TGTGCCAGCAGACTGACAGGGGAAAACTATGGCTACACCTTC.